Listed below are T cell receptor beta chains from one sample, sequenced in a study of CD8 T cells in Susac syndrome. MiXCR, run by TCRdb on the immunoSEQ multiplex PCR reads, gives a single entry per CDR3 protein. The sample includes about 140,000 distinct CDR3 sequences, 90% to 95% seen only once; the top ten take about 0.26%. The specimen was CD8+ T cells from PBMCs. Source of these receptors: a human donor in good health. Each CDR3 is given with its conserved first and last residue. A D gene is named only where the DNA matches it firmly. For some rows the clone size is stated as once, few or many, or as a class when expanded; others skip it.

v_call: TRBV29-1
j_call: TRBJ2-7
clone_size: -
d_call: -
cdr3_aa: CSVEGISYEQYF
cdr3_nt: TGCAGCGTTGAAGGGATCTCCTACGAGCAGTACTTC

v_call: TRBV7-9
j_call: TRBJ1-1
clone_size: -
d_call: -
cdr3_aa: CASRPAALGAEAFF
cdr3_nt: TGTGCCAGCAGACCCGCCGCCTTGGGGGCTGAAGCTTTCTTT

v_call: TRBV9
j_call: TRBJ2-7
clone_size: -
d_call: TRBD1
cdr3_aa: CASSVGDRGSFSYEQYF
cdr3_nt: TGTGCCAGCAGCGTCGGGGACAGGGGTTCGTTTTCCTACGAGCAGTACTTC

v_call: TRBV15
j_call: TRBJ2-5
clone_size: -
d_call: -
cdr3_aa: CATSRVMGPFVETQYF
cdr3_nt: TGTGCCACCAGCAGAGTAATGGGCCCCTTTGTGGAGACCCAGTACTTC

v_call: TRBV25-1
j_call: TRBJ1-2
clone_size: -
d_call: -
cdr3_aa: CASSEFTSENIYGYTF
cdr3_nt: TGTGCCAGCAGTGAATTTACGTCAGAAAATATCTATGGCTACACCTTC

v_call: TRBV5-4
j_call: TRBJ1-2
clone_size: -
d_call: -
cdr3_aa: CATQGPPVYGYTF
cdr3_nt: TGTGCCACCCAAGGGCCGCCGGTTTATGGCTACACCTTC

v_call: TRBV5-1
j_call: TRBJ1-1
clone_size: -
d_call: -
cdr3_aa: CASSLAWGSTEAFF
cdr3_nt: TGCGCCAGCAGCTTGGCTTGGGGTTCCACTGAAGCTTTCTTT

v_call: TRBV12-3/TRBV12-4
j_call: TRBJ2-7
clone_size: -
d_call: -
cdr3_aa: CASSNPAYEQYF
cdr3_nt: TGTGCCAGCAGTAACCCAGCCTACGAGCAGTACTTC

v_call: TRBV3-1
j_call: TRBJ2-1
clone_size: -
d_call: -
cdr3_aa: CASSLTASYNEQFF
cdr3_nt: TGTGCCAGCAGCCTAACCGCCTCCTACAATGAGCAGTTCTTC

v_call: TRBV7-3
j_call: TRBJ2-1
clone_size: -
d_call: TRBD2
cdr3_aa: CASSISGTTSNEQFF
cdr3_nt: TGTGCCAGCAGCATCTCCGGGACTACATCCAATGAGCAGTTCTTC

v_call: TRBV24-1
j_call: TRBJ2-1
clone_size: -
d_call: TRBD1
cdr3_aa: CATSDSTGDEQFF
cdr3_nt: TGTGCCACCAGTGATTCTACAGGGGATGAGCAGTTCTTC

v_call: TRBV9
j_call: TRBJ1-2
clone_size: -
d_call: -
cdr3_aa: CASSVGVLRHPYTF
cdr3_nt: TGTGCCAGCAGCGTAGGTGTTCTACGACACCCCTACACCTTC

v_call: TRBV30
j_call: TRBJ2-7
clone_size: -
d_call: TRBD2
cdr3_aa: CAGGTSGRALGSYEQYF
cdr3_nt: TGTGCCGGGGGGACTAGCGGAAGAGCCTTGGGATCCTACGAGCAGTACTTC

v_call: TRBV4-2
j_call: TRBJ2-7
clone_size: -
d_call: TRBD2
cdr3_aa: CASSHWSGEYEQYF
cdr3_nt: TGTGCCAGCAGCCACTGGAGCGGGGAATACGAGCAGTACTTC

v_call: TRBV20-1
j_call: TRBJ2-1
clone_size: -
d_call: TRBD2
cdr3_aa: CSATLAGDYEQFF
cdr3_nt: TGCAGTGCTACACTAGCGGGAGACTATGAGCAGTTCTTC

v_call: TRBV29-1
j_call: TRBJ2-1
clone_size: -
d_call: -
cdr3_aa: CSVEGIVAGDRGWNEQFF
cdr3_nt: TGCAGCGTTGAAGGTATAGTAGCGGGAGACAGGGGTTGGAATGAGCAGTTCTTC

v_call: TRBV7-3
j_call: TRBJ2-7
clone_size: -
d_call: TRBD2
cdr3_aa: CASSVREGLGEQYF
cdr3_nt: TGTGCCAGCAGCGTGCGGGAGGGCCTGGGGGAGCAGTACTTC

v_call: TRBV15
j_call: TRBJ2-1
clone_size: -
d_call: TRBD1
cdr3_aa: CATSRDPTGGNEQFF
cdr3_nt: TGTGCCACCAGCAGAGATCCCACAGGGGGTAATGAGCAGTTCTTC

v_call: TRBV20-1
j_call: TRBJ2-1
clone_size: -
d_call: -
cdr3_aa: CSARGRSSGYEQFF
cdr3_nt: TGCAGTGCTAGAGGCAGGTCTAGTGGTTATGAGCAGTTCTTC

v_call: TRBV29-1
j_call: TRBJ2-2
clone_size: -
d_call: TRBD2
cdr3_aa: CSVALAIANTGELFF
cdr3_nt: TGCAGCGTCGCACTAGCGATCGCGAACACCGGGGAGCTGTTTTTT

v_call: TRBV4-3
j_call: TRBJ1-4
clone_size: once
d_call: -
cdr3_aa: CASSQTVGGPNEKLFF
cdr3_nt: TGCGCCAGCAGTCAAACAGTCGGGGGACCTAATGAAAAACTGTTTTTT

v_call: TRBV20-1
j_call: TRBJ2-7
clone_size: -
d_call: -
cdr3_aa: CSATTREGFGEQYF
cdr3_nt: TGCAGTGCAACTACAAGGGAAGGCTTTGGCGAGCAGTACTTC

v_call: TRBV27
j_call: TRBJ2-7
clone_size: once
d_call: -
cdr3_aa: CASSLRGGGYYEQYF
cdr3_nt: TGTGCCAGCAGTTTGAGGGGCGGAGGTTACTACGAGCAGTACTTC

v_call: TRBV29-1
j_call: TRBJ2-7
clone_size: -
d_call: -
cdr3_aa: CSVPGRSSYEQYF
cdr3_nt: TGCAGCGTTCCGGGACGTAGCTCCTACGAGCAGTACTTC

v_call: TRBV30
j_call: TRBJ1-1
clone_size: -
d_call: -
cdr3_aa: CAWSLGSEAFF
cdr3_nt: TGTGCCTGGAGTTTGGGTAGTGAAGCTTTCTTT

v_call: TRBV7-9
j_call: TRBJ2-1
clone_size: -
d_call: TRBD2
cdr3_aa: CASSFFVAGGNEQFF
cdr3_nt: TGTGCCAGCAGCTTCTTCGTAGCGGGAGGGAATGAGCAGTTCTTC

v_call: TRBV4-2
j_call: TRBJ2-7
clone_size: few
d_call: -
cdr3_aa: CASSQGDSYEQYF
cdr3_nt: TGTGCCAGCAGCCAGGGGGACTCCTACGAGCAGTACTTC

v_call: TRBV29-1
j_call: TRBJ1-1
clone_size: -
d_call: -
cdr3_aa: CSVRQPHTEAFF
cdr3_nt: TGCAGCGTTAGGCAGCCGCACACTGAAGCTTTCTTT

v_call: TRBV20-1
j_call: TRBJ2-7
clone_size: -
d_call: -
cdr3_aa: CSASLAGVGYEQYF
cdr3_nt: TGCAGTGCTAGCCTGGCAGGGGTCGGCTACGAGCAGTACTTC

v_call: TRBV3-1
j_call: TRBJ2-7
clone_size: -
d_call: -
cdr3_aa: CASSQYDAGYEQYF
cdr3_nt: TGTGCCAGCAGCCAGTATGATGCGGGCTACGAGCAGTACTTC

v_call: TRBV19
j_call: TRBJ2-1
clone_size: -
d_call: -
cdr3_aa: CASSILHNEQFF
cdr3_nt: TGTGCCAGTAGTATCTTACACAATGAGCAGTTCTTC

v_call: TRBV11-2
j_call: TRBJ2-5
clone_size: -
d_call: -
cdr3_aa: CASSLAGRFQETQYF
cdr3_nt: TGTGCCAGCAGCTTAGCCGGGAGATTTCAAGAGACCCAGTACTTC

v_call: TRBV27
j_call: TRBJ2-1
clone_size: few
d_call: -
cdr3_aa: CASGDYNEQFF
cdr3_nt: TGTGCCAGCGGCGACTACAATGAGCAGTTCTTC

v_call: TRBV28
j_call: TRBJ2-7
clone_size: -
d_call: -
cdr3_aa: CASSSRGDSYEQYF
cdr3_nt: TGTGCCAGCAGTTCCAGGGGGGACTCCTACGAGCAGTACTTC

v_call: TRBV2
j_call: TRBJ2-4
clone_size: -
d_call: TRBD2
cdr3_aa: CASSDPGLAVNIQYF
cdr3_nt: TGTGCCAGCAGTGATCCGGGACTAGCGGTGAACATTCAGTACTTC

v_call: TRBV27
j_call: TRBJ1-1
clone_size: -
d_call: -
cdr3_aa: CASSLGGQSEAFF
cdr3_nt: TGTGCCAGCAGCCTCGGGGGGCAGTCTGAAGCTTTCTTT

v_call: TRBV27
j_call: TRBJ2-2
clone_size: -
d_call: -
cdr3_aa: CASSFAAPGELFF
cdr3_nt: TGTGCCAGCAGTTTCGCCGCGCCCGGGGAGCTGTTTTTT

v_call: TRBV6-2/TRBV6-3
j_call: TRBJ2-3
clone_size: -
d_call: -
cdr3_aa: CASSPTRLDTQYF
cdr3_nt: TGTGCCAGCAGCCCTACTAGGTTGGATACGCAGTATTTT

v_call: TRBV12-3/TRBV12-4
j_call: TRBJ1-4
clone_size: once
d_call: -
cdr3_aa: CASSTRQATNEKLFF
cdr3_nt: TGTGCCAGCAGTACCCGACAGGCAACTAATGAAAAACTGTTTTTT

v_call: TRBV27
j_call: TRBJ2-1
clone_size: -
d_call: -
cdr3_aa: CASSLSAGVGANEQFF
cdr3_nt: TGTGCCAGCAGTTTATCGGCAGGGGTCGGGGCGAATGAGCAGTTCTTC

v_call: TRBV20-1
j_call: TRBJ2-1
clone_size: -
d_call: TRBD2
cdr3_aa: CSAVHPAGLAETYNEQFF
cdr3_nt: TGCAGTGCCGTACACCCCGCGGGACTAGCGGAGACCTACAATGAGCAGTTCTTC

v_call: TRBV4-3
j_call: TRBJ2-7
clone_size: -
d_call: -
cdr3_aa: CASSQGAYYEQYF
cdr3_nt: TGCGCCAGCAGCCAAGGGGCCTATTACGAGCAGTACTTC

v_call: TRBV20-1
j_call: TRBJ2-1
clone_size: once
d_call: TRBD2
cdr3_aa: CSAGWWREGYNEQFF
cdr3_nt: TGCAGTGCGGGATGGTGGCGGGAGGGCTACAATGAGCAGTTCTTC